A selection of T cell receptor beta chains follows, all from one sample in a study of T cells in Graves' hyperthyroidism and ophthalmopathy. TCRdb re-called the multiplex PCR reads with MiXCR, one entry per CDR3 protein. This table holds 500,000 to 800,000 distinct CDR3 sequences, more than 12% found once. Sequenced: blood. The receptors shown here come from a woman aged 50 to 60 with Graves' ophthalmopathy. Both conserved end residues are part of each CDR3.

V: TRBV7-9; CDR3: CASSSSLNTEAFF
V: TRBV20-1; CDR3: CSAGTGGSYEQYF
V: TRBV2; CDR3: CAGSAFRGIGETQYF
V: TRBV20-1; CDR3: CSARDPREANIQYF
V: TRBV18; CDR3: CASSLPGREHYGYTF
V: TRBV29-1; CDR3: CSVAGGSSYNEQFF
V: TRBV28; CDR3: CATSDYSGAQETQYF
V: TRBV29-1; CDR3: CSVVGLRLGEQFF
V: TRBV28; CDR3: CASSWSPFQGGTQYF
V: TRBV18; CDR3: CASSLKGQGLNTEAFF
V: TRBV6-2/TRBV6-3; CDR3: CASQKYGGISYEQYF
V: TRBV28; CDR3: CASSSADYSYNEQFF
V: TRBV5-1; CDR3: CASSFLPGAYEQYF
V: TRBV30; CDR3: CAWSPRRGTGRDTQYF
V: TRBV4-3; CDR3: CASSRGQGGNTQYF
V: TRBV18; CDR3: CASSLLIDRDTQYF
V: TRBV6-2/TRBV6-3; CDR3: CASSYSEMGPNEQYF
V: TRBV19; CDR3: CASKKSQDYEQYF
V: TRBV4-2; CDR3: CASSQEQGPLGTDTQYF
V: TRBV5-1; CDR3: CASSLDLWTFSYNEQFF
V: TRBV29-1; CDR3: CSADGRYGYTF
V: TRBV14; CDR3: CASSAGTSGRYNEQFF
V: TRBV2; CDR3: CASSVISQQETQYF
V: TRBV9; CDR3: CASSVSGLGYEQYF
V: TRBV7-9; CDR3: CASSLGGAATDTQYF
V: TRBV18; CDR3: CASSEDRAGNTIYF
V: TRBV20-1; CDR3: CSARDMRDSYNEQFF
V: TRBV24-1; CDR3: CATSDWLAGNTGELFF
V: TRBV10-3; CDR3: CAISGTGEAEAFF
V: TRBV20-1; CDR3: CSARAPDRARYRHF
V: TRBV5-6; CDR3: CASSLWGTGDSPLHF
V: TRBV12-3/TRBV12-4; CDR3: CASSSFRLVGGRRTEAFF
V: TRBV5-1; CDR3: CASSWDRVETQYF
V: TRBV25-1; CDR3: CASSESGTRNEQFF
V: TRBV20-1; CDR3: CSAAGQGNTGELFF
V: TRBV7-3; CDR3: CASSPGLTETQYF
V: TRBV19; CDR3: CASRTRRLAGLYNEQFF
V: TRBV27; CDR3: CASRRTSGTDTQYF
V: TRBV18; CDR3: CASSGQGTEKLFF
V: TRBV4-3; CDR3: CASSQLTASGANVLTF
V: TRBV6-5; CDR3: CASSSGGRGTEAFF
V: TRBV15; CDR3: CATSTRRTGTGDPYGTQYF
V: TRBV19; CDR3: CASSMVLAGGTGELFF
V: TRBV28; CDR3: CASSLAVWQSGANVLTF
V: TRBV7-2; CDR3: CASSLRLVPTNEQFF
V: TRBV12-3/TRBV12-4; CDR3: CASSSLLFRSGVDTQYF
V: TRBV20-1; CDR3: CSARETTGVLYGYTF
V: TRBV6-1; CDR3: CASSEPGQGGREKLFF
V: TRBV2; CDR3: CASSQAVNQPQHF
V: TRBV5-1; CDR3: CASSLEVTSYNEQFF
V: TRBV12-3/TRBV12-4; CDR3: CASNPGQGFTGELFF
V: TRBV15; CDR3: CATSRNRGLTSGNTIYF
V: TRBV19; CDR3: CATGPYSGANVLTF
V: TRBV7-3; CDR3: CASSLSRETEAFF
V: TRBV7-8; CDR3: CAGNRGGSEQYF
V: TRBV2; CDR3: CASSHRENHEQYF
V: TRBV29-1; CDR3: CSVAPGAYEQYF
V: TRBV5-6; CDR3: CASSRGTDTQYF
V: TRBV20-1; CDR3: CSARPGSETQYF
V: TRBV5-1; CDR3: CASSLAVIAGGTEAFF